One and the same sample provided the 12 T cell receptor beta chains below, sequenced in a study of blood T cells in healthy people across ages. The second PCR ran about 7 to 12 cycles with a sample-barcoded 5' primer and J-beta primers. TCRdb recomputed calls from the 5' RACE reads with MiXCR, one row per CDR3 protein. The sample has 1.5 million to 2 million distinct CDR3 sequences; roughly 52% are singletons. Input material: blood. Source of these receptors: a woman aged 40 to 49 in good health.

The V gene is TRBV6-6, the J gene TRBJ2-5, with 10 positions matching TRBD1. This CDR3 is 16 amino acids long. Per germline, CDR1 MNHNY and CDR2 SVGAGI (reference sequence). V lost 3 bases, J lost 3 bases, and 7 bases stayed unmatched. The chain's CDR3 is CASSYGTGAIEETQYF. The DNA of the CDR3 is TGTGCCAGCAGTTATGGGACAGGGGCGATCGAAGAGACCCAGTACTTC.

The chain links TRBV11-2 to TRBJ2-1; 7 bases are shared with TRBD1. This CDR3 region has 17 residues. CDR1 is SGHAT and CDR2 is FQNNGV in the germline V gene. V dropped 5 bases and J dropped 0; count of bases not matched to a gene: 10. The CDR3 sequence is CASSPVQGPSSYNEQFF. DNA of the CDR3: TGTGCCAGCAGCCCGGTACAGGGGCCCAGCTCCTACAATGAGCAGTTCTTC.

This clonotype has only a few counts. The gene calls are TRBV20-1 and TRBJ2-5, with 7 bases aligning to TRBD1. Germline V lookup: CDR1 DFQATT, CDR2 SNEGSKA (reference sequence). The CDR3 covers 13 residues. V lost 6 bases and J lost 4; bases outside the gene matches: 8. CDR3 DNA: TGCAGTGCACGCCTGACAGGGCGAGAGACCCAGTACTTC. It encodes CSARLTGRETQYF.

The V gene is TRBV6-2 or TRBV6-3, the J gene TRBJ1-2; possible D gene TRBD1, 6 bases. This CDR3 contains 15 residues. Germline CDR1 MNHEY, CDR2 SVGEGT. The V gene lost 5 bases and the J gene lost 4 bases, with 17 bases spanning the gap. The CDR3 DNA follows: TGTGCCAGCAGTGATCCGCAGGGGTATCTCTATGGCTACACCTTC. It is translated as CASSDPQGYLYGYTF.

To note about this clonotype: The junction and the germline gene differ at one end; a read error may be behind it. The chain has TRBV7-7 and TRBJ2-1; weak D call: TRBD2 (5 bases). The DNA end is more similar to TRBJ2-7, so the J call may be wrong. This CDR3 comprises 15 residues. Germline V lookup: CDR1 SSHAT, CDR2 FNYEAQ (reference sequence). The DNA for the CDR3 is TGTGCTAGCAGCTCGGCATTACGGAGGTCCTACGAGCAGTACTTC. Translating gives CASSSALRRSYEQYF.

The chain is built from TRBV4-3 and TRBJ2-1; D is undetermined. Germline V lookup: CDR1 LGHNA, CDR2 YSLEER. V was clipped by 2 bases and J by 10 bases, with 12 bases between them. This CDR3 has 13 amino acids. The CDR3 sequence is CASSQRSRREQFF. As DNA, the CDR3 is TGCGCCAGCAGCCAAAGGTCCAGAAGAGAGCAGTTCTTC.

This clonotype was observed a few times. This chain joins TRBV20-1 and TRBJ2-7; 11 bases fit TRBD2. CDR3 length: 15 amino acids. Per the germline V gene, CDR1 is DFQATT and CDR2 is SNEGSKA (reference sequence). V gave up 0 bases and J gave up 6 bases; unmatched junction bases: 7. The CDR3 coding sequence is TGCAGTGCTAGAGATAGCGGGGGGGCCTTTTTCGAGCAGTACTTC. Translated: CSARDSGGAFFEQYF.

CDR3 protein: CASSLAAGADTQYF. The CDR3 DNA reads as TGTGCCAGCAGCTTAGCGGCAGGGGCAGATACGCAGTATTTT. This chain uses TRBV7-8 with TRBJ2-3; the D gene is possibly TRBD1 (6 bases). The CDR3 consists of 14 residues. Germline CDR1 SGHVS, CDR2 FQNEAQ. With 0 bases removed from V and 4 bases from J, the gap between germline ends came to 8 bases.

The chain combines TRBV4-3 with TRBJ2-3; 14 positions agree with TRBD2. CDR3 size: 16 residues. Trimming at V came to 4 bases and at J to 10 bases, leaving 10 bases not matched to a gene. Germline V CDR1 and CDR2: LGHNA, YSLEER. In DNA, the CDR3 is TGCGCCAGCAGCCGAGGGACTAGCGGGGGAAGTGGATCGCAGTATTTT. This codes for CASSRGTSGGSGSQYF.

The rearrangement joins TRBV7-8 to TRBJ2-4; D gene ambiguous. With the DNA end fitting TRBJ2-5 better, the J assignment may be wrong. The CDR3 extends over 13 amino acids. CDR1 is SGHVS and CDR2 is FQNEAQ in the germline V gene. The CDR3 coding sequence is TGTGCCAGCAGCTGTGAACCCTGGGGGACCCAGTACTTC. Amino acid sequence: CASSCEPWGTQYF.

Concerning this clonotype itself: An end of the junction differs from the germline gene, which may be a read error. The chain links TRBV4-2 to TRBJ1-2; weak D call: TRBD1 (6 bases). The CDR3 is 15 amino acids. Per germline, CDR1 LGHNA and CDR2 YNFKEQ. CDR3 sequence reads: CAGSQEQRGLYGYTF. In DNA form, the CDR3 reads TGTGCCGGCAGCCAAGAACAGCGGGGGCTATATGGCTACACCTTC.

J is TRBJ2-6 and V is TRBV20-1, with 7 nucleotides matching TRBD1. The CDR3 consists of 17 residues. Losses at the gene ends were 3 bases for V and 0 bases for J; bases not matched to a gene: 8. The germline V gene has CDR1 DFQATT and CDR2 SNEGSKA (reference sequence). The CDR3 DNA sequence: TGCAGTGCTAGTATGCTCGCAGGGGGCTCTGGGGCCAACGTCCTGACTTTC. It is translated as CSASMLAGGSGANVLTF.